Sequencing of this T cell receptor beta chain was carried out in a study of T cells after yellow fever vaccination (dated by TCRdb to 2018 to 2020). Broadly, across the study: Libraries from fractions with low cell numbers were prepared with the SMART-Seq v4 Ultra Low Input RNA kit. To track T-cell clones before and after primary and booster YFV17D yellow fever vaccination, bulk TCR alpha and beta repertoires were sequenced longitudinally. Two healthy male donors made up the cohort, one aged 18 to 30 years and the other aged 30 to 40 years. Blood was drawn at multiple timepoints before and after primary and secondary immunization, with bulk PBMC replicates and cell subsets isolated. The paper's findings and limits, for the study overall: A small fraction of clonotypes showed up in both the CD4 and CD8 compartments, probably as a result of convergent recombination. The secondary T-cell response was weaker than the primary response but faster, peaking on day 5 instead of day 15. FACS-sorted repertoires could contain abundant contaminating clonotypes from the bulk population, so computational filtering was required. Because only two donors were included in the study, the extent to which the findings can be generalized is limited. Most clones expanded after primary vaccination were re-detected after the booster (almost 97% of CD4 and around 86% of CD8), suggesting broad memory maintenance.

CDR1 LGHNA and CDR2 YSLEER were looked up in the germline V gene. The germline V end is reduced by 0 bases and the J end by 7 bases; junction bases left unmatched: 5. The CDR3 sequence holds 15 residues, the cysteine and phenylalanine included. The entry retains the CDR3 DNA only, 45 bases that are in frame from base 1. TCR cDNA was synthesized by 5'RACE template switching, which introduced a universal primer site and unique molecular identifiers. Priming of cDNA synthesis was performed from both the TCR alpha and TCR beta constant segments. Library amplification used two PCR steps, and the second PCR step added sample barcodes and sequencing adapters. Sequencing of libraries was performed on Illumina HiSeq 2500 (2x100 bp) or NovaSeq (2x150 bp). The authors processed their data as follows. Demultiplexing of reads and collapsing into UMI consensus sequences were performed with MIGEC, and V(D)J alignment was carried out with MiXCR. Vaccine-responding clonotypes were identified with edgeR using replicate PBMC samples, with FDR below 0.01 and a log2 fold change above 5 up to day 15 being required. Each bulk clonotype was labeled CD4 or CD8 based on which sequenced repertoire, CD4 or CD8, contained the clonotype at higher abundance. Using fastp at Q25 and MiXCR, TCRdb reprocessed the public reads and kept productive beta chains. When rows share a CDR3 protein, they turn into one entry using the most common DNA and genes. The V and J calls were not made by the authors but by TCRdb's processing. The sample table lists hundreds of thousands of distinct CDR3 sequences, about 15% of them with a count of one. The top ten constitute 15% to 20% of the sample.

This clonotype has just a few counts. This clone's antigen is unknown. No quality values exist for individual bases; no much larger clone is one base distant. The treatment or condition tag for this specimen amounts to: live attenuated yellow fever vaccine strain. At each blood-draw timepoint, two biological replicates of bulk PBMCs were collected. PBMCs were isolated from peripheral blood using a standard Ficoll-Paque protocol. RNA was extracted with TriZol from bulk PBMCs, CD4 and CD8 fractions, and dextramer-positive and dextramer-negative fractions. The starting material was PBMCs, obtained about 5 days after the first yellow fever vaccination. This sequence was found in a man between 18 and 29 years old who received the YFV17D yellow fever vaccine. The sequence is built from TRBV4-3 and TRBJ2-2, with 7 middle bases fitting TRBD1. This receptor has the CDR3 CASSQDRTGYGELFF. The sequenced DNA: TGCGCCAGCAGCCAAGACAGGACAGGCTACGGGGAGCTGTTTTTT.